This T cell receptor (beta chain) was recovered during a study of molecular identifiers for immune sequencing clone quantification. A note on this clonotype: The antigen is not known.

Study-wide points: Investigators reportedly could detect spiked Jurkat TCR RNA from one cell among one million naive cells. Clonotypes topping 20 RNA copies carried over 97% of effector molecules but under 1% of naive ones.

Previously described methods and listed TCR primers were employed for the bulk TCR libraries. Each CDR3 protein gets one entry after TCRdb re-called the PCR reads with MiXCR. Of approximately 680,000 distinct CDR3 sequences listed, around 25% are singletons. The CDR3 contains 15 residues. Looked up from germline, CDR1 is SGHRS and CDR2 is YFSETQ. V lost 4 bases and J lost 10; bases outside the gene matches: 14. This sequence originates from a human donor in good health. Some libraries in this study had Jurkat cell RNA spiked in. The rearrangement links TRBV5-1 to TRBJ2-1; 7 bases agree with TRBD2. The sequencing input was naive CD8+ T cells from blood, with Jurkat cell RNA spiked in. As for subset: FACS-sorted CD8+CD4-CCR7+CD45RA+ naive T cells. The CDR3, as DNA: TGCGCCAGCAGCCAAAGAGGACTAGGGGATGGGGAGCAGTTCTTC. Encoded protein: CASSQRGLGDGEQFF.